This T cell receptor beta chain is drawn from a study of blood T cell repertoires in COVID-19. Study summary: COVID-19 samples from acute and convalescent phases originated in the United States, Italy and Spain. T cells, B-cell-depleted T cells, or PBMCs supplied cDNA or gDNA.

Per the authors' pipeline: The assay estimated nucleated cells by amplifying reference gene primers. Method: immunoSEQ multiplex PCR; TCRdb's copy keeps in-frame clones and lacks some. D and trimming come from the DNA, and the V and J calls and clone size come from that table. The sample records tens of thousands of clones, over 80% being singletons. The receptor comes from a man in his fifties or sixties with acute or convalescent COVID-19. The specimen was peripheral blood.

Written as DNA, the CDR3 is TGTGCCAGCAGTCCCCTAGCGGGGAGCTCCTACGAGCAGTACTTC. It encodes CASSPLAGSSYEQYF. V and J are TRBV6-5 and TRBJ2-7, with TRBD2 matching 9 bases. The V gene end was trimmed by 5 bases and the J gene end by 0 bases; junction bases not matched to a gene: 5. Germline CDR1 is MNHEY and CDR2 is SVGAGI. The CDR3 spans 15 residues.